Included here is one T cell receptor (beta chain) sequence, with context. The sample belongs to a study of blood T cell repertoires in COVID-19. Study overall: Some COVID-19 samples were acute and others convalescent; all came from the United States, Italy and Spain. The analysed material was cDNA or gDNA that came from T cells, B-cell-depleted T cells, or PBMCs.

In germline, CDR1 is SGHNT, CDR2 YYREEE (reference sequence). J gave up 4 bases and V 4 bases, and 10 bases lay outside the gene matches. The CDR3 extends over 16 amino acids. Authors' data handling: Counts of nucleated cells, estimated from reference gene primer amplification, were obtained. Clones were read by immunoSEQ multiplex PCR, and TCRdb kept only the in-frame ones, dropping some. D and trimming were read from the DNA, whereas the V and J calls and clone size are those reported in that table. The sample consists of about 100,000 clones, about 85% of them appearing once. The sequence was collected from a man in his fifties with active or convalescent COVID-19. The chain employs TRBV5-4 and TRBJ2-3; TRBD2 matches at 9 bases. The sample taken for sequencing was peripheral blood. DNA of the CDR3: TGTGCCAGCAGCGGGGCTCGAGCGGGAGGCGCAGATACGCAGTATTTT. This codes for CASSGARAGGADTQYF.